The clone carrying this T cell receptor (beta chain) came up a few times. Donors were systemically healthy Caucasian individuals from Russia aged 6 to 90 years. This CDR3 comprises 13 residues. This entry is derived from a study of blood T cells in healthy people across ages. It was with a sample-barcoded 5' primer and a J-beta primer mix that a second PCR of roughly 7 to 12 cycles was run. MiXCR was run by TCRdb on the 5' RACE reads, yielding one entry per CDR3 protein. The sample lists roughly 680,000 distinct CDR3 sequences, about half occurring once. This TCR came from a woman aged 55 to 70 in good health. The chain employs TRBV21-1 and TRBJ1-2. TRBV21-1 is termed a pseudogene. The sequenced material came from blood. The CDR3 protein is CATPKGSHYGYTF. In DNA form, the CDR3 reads TGTGCCACCCCAAAAGGCAGCCACTATGGCTACACCTTC.